This is a list of T cell receptor beta chains from one sample in a study of shared clonotypes between healthy human individuals. Method: immunoSEQ multiplex PCR; TCRdb's copy keeps in-frame clones and lacks some. The data hold some 2.1 million clones, with about 94% observed a single time. Sequencing was performed on naive CD8+ T cells from PBMCs. The receptors were sampled from a man younger than 35 in good health. Some clones in this sample may be carry-over from other donors' samples. The CDR3 runs from the conserved cysteine through the conserved F or W. A D gene is named only where the DNA matches it firmly. The size field is filled for only some rows; it gives once, few, many or a size class.

clone_size j_call v_call d_call cdr3_nt cdr3_aa
. TRBJ2-7 TRBV27 TRBD2 TGTGCCAGCAGTACACTTAGCGGGAGGATCTACGAGCAGTACTTC CASSTLSGRIYEQYF
. TRBJ2-7 TRBV7-9 TRBD2 TGTGCCAGCAGCCCTGCGGGGGAGGGCCCTTACGAGCAGTACTTC CASSPAGEGPYEQYF
. TRBJ2-7 TRBV30 . TGTGCCTGGAGTGGAACGAACACTCATTCCTACGAGCAGTACTTC CAWSGTNTHSYEQYF
. TRBJ2-2 TRBV2 . TGTGCCAGCCGCGAAGAGGGGCGGACAGCTTACACCGGGGAGCTGTTTTTT CASREEGRTAYTGELFF
. TRBJ2-7 TRBV19 . TGTGCCAGTAGTCTCCGGGGTCCCTCCTACGAGCAGTACTTC CASSLRGPSYEQYF
. TRBJ2-3 TRBV7-9 . TGTGCCAGCAGCTCCAGACAGAGCCACACAGATACGCAGTATTTT CASSSRQSHTDTQYF
. TRBJ2-7 TRBV7-9 . TGTGCCAGCAGCCCATGGGGAAACGAGCAGTACTTC CASSPWGNEQYF
. TRBJ2-7 TRBV11-2 . TGTGCCAGCAGCTTAGGGGTCTCATCCCCCCTTTACGAGCAGTACTTC CASSLGVSSPLYEQYF
. TRBJ2-2 TRBV9 . TGTGCCAGCAGCGTAGTATCCGGGGAGCTGTTTTTT CASSVVSGELFF
. TRBJ2-7 TRBV5-7 . TGTGCCAGCCGGCCCCTCAATACTAGGACCGAGGCCTACGAGCAGTACTTC CASRPLNTRTEAYEQYF
. TRBJ2-7 TRBV29-1 . TGCAGCGTGGGGGAAGGGGAAGAAACCTACGAGCAGTACTTC CSVGEGEETYEQYF
. TRBJ1-1 TRBV6-5 . TGTGCCAGCAGTTACTCGCCCAGGGTGAACACTGAAGCTTTCTTT CASSYSPRVNTEAFF
. TRBJ1-1 TRBV4-1 TRBD1 TGCGCCAGCAGCCAAGCACCCGGGACAGGGGTGAACACTGAAGCTTTCTTT CASSQAPGTGVNTEAFF
. TRBJ2-3 TRBV13 . TGTGCCAGTACCGCGGGCGACAGCACAGATACGCAGTATTTT CASTAGDSTDTQYF
. TRBJ1-5 TRBV7-2 . TGTGCCAGCAGCTCTTCGGAAGGTCAGCCCCAGCATTTT CASSSSEGQPQHF
. TRBJ2-2 TRBV9 . TGTGCCAGCAGCGCCTACGGGGGCCCCGGGGAGCTGTTTTTT CASSAYGGPGELFF
. TRBJ2-7 TRBV7-8 . TGTGCCAGCAGCTTAGACTTAATAGGAATCCGGAAAATCCACGAGCAGTACTTC CASSLDLIGIRKIHEQYF
. TRBJ1-5 TRBV6-6 . TGTGCCAGCACCTACGGAGCAGTCAATCAGCCCCAGCATTTT CASTYGAVNQPQHF
few TRBJ1-5 TRBV9 . TGTGCCAGCAGCGGGGGACCGCAATATCAGCCCCAGCATTTT CASSGGPQYQPQHF
. TRBJ2-1 TRBV14 . TGTGCCAGCAGCCAAAGGGGGAATGCCTACAATGAGCAGTTCTTC CASSQRGNAYNEQFF
few TRBJ1-4 TRBV7-9 . TGTGCCAGCAGCTTCAGACAGAATGAAAAACTGTTTTTT CASSFRQNEKLFF
. TRBJ1-4 TRBV9 TRBD1 TGTGCCAGCAGCGTAGGGGGGACAGGGTTTGAAAAACTGTTTTTT CASSVGGTGFEKLFF
. TRBJ2-7 TRBV7-2 . TGTGCCAGCAGAGCTCGGACGGGGGACTACGAGCAGTACTTC CASRARTGDYEQYF
once TRBJ2-1 TRBV7-9 . TGTGCCAGCAGCCCAAAGGACGAACCCTCCTACAATGAGCAGTTCTTC CASSPKDEPSYNEQFF
. TRBJ1-5 TRBV4-1 TRBD1 TGCGCCAGCAGCCTCCGACAGGGGGCAAATCAGCCCCAGCATTTT CASSLRQGANQPQHF
. TRBJ2-3 TRBV6-5 . TGTGCCAGCAGTGAGGACAGATATACGCAGTATTTT CASSEDRYTQYF
once TRBJ1-4 TRBV2 . TGTGCCAGCGGGGTCGGCAGGGGCAACGAAAAACTGTTTTTT CASGVGRGNEKLFF
. TRBJ2-1 TRBV7-3 TRBD2 TGTGCCAGCAGCGAACTAGCGGCTTACTACAATGAGCAGTTCTTC CASSELAAYYNEQFF
. TRBJ2-7 TRBV19 . TGTGCCAGTAGTGGTGGGGGGACAACCTACGAGCAGTACTTC CASSGGGTTYEQYF
. TRBJ1-2 TRBV6-5 TRBD1 TGTGCCAGCAGTCCGTCCGGGACAGGGTATGGCTACACTTTC CASSPSGTGYGYTF
. TRBJ1-2 TRBV11-2 . TGTGCCAGCAGCTTATCATCAGGATACTATGGCTACACCTTC CASSLSSGYYGYTF
. TRBJ1-2 TRBV11-3 TRBD1 TGTGCCAGCAGCTCCATCGGGACAGGGGTAGGCTACACCTTC CASSSIGTGVGYTF
. TRBJ2-7 TRBV29-1 . TGCAGCGTTGTGGGAGGAAGCTCCTACGAGCAGTACTTC CSVVGGSSYEQYF
. TRBJ2-5 TRBV29-1 TRBD1 TGCAGCGTTGAAGAGGAGACAGGGTTTACGCTCCACGAGACCCAGTACTTC CSVEEETGFTLHETQYF
. TRBJ2-1 TRBV11-2 TRBD2 TGTGCCGCCCGCCTAGCGGGAGTAAGTCGGGGTGAGCAGTTCTTC CAARLAGVSRGEQFF
. TRBJ2-5 TRBV13 TRBD1 TGTGCCAGCAGCGAACGACAGGGATTGGAAGAGACCCAGTACTTC CASSERQGLEETQYF
. TRBJ1-2 TRBV7-9 TRBD1 TGTGCCAGCACCACCGGGACAGGGGTATTCTATGGTGGCTACACCTTC CASTTGTGVFYGGYTF
. TRBJ1-1 TRBV14 . TGTGCCAGCAGCCGGCGAAAAGGGGTTCCCTTTGAAGCTTTCTTT CASSRRKGVPFEAFF
. TRBJ2-1 TRBV11-2 . TGTGCCAGCAGCTTGGAGCGGGTACAAGAGCAGTTCTTC CASSLERVQEQFF
. TRBJ1-1 TRBV30 TRBD1 TGTGCCTGGACAGGGGGCATGAACACTGAAGCTTTCTTT CAWTGGMNTEAFF
few TRBJ1-1 TRBV28 . TGTGCCAGCAGTTTAGGGCTGGACAGTCCGAACACTGAAGCTTTCTTT CASSLGLDSPNTEAFF
once TRBJ1-3 TRBV27 . TGTGCCAGCAGTGACAGATCTGGAAACACCATATATTTT CASSDRSGNTIYF
. TRBJ2-6 TRBV10-3 . TGTGCCATCAGCGGCAGGGTTAGGGGATCTGGGGCCAACGTCCTGACTTTC CAISGRVRGSGANVLTF
few TRBJ1-2 TRBV18 . TGTGCCAGCTCACATTTGGTGGATGGCTACACCTTC CASSHLVDGYTF
. TRBJ2-7 TRBV7-9 . TGTGCCAGCAGACCCGAACAGGGGGGGTCCTACGAGCAGTACTTC CASRPEQGGSYEQYF
. TRBJ2-6 TRBV2 . TGTGCCAGCAGTGAAATTCTAGCCCGGGGCAGGGCAAGCTCTGGGGCCAACGTCCTGACTTTC CASSEILARGRASSGANVLTF
once TRBJ2-1 TRBV9 TRBD2 TGTGCCAGCAGCGGACTAGCGGGAACCGGCAATGAGCAGTTCTTC CASSGLAGTGNEQFF
. TRBJ2-1 TRBV7-8 TRBD2 TGTGCCAGCAGCCCCGTTCCCACGGGACTAGTTGTTAATGAGCAGTTCTTC CASSPVPTGLVVNEQFF